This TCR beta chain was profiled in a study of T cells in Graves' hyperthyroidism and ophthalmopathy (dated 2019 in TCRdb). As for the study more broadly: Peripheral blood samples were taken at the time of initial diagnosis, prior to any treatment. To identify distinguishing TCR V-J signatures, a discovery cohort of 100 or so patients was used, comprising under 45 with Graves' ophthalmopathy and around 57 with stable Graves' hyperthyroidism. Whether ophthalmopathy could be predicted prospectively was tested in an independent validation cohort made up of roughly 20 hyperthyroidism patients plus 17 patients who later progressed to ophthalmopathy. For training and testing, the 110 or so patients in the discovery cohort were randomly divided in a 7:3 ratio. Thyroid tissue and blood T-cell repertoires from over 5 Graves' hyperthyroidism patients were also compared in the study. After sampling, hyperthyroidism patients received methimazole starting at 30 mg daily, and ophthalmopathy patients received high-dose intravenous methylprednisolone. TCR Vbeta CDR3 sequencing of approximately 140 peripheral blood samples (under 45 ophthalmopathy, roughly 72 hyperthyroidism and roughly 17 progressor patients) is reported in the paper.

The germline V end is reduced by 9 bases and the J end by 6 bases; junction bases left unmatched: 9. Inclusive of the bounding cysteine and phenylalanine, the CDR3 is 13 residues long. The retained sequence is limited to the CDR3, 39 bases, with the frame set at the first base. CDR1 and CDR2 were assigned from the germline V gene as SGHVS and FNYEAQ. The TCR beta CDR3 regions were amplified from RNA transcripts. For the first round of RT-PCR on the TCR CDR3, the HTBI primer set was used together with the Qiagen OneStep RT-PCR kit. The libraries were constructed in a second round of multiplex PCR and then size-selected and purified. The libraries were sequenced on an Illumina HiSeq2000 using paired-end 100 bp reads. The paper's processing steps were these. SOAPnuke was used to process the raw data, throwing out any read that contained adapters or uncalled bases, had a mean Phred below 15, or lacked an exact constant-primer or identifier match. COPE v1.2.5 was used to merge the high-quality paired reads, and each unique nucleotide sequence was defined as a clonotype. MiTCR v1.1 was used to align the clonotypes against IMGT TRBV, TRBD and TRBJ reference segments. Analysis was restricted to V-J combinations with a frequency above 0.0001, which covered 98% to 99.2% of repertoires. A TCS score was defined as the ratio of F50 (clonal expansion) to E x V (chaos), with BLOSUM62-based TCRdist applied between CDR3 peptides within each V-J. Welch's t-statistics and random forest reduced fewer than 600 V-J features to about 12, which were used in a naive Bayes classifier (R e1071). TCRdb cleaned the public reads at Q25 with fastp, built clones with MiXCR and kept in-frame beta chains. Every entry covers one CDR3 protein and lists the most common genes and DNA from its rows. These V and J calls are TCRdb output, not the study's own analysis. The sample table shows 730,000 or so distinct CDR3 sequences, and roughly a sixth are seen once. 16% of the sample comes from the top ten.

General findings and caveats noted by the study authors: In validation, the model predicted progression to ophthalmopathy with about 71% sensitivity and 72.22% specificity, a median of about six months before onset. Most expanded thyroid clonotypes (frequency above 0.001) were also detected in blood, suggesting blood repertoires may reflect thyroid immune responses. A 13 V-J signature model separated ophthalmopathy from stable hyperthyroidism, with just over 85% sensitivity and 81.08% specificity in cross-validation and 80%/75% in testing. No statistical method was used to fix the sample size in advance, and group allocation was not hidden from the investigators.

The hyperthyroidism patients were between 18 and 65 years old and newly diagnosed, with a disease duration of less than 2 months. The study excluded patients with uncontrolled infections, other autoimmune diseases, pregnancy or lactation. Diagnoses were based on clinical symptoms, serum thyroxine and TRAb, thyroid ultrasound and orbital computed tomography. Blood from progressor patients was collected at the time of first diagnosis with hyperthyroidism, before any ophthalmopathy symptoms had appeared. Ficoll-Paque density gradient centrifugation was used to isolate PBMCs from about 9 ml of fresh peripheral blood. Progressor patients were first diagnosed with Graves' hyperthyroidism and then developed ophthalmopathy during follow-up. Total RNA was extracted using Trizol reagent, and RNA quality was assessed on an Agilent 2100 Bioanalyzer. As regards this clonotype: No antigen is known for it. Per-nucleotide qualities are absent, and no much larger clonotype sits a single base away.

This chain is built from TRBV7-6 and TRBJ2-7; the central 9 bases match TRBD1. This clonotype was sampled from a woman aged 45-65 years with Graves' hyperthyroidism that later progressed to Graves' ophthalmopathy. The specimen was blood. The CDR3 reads CASGDRDVGEQYF. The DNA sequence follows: TGTGCCAGTGGGGACAGGGATGTGGGCGAGCAGTACTTC. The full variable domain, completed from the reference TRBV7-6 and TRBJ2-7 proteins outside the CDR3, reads GAGVSQSPRYKVTKRGQDVALRCDPISGHVSLYWYRQALGQGPEFLTYFNYEAQQDKSGLPNDRFSAERPEGSISTLTIQRTEQRDSAMYRCASGDRDVGEQYFGPGTRLTVT.